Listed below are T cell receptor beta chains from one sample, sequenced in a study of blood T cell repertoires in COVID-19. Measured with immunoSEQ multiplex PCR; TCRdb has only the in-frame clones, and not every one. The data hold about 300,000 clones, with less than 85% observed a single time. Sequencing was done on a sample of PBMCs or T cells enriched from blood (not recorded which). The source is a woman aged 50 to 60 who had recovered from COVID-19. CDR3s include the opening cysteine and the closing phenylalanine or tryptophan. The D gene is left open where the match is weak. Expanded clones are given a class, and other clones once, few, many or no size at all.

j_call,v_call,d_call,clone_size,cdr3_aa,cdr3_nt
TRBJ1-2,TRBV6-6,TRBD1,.,CASRQSRGQGTEGYTF,TGTGCCAGCAGACAAAGCCGGGGACAGGGGACTGAGGGCTACACCTTC
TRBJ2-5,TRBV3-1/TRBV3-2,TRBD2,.,CASSQESGTSGSIETQYF,TGTGCCAGCAGCCAAGAATCTGGGACTAGCGGGAGCATAGAGACCCAGTACTTC
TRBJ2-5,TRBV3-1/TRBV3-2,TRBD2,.,CASSQDASGRAGETQYF,TGTGCCAGCAGCCAAGACGCTAGCGGGAGGGCAGGGGAGACCCAGTACTTC
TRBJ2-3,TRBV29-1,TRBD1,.,CSAQSRGSGDTQYF,TGCAGCGCTCAGTCCAGGGGGTCCGGAGATACGCAGTATTTT
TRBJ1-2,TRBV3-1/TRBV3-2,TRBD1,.,CASSPGQGRPGGYTF,TGTGCCAGCAGTCCTGGACAGGGCCGCCCCGGTGGCTACACCTTC
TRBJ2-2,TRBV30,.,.,CAWSPYGELFF,TGTGCCTGGAGTCCCTACGGGGAGCTGTTTTTT
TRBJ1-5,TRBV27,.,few,CASSPSPGSSNQPQHF,TGTGCCAGCAGCCCCTCTCCCGGGTCGAGCAATCAGCCCCAGCATTTT
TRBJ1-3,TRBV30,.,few,CAWAGGHGIRNTIYF,TGTGCCTGGGCTGGGGGACACGGGATCCGAAACACCATATATTTT
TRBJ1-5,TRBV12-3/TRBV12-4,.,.,CASSARTGQPQHF,TGTGCCAGCAGTGCAAGGACTGGTCAGCCCCAGCATTTT
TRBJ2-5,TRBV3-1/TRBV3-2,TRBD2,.,CASSQDLAGETQYF,TGTGCCAGCAGCCAAGACCTAGCGGGAGAGACCCAGTACTTC
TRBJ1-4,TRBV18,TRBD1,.,CASSPADRGLEKLFF,TGTGCCAGCTCACCCGCGGACAGGGGCTTAGAAAAACTGTTTTTT
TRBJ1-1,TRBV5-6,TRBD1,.,CASSLKTGTGNTEAFF,TGTGCCAGCAGCCTCAAGACCGGGACAGGGAACACTGAAGCTTTCTTT
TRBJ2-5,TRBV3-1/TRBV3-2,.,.,CASSQWDTRETQYF,TGTGCCAGCAGCCAATGGGACACTAGGGAGACCCAGTACTTC
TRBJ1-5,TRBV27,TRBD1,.,CASSPGPDRAEYSNQPQHF,TGTGCCAGCAGCCCCGGCCCGGACAGGGCGGAATATAGCAATCAGCCCCAGCATTTT
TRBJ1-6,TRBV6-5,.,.,CASSSHRDSPLHF,TGTGCCAGCAGTTCTCACAGGGATTCACCCCTCCACTTT
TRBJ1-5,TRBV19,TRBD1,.,CASSIRGTGDLYSNQPQHF,TGTGCCAGTAGTATCCGAGGGACAGGGGACCTCTATAGCAATCAGCCCCAGCATTTT
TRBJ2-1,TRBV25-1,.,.,CASSDRVEQFF,TGTGCCAGCAGTGACAGGGTTGAGCAGTTCTTC
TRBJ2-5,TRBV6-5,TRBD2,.,CASSRTSGRIETQYF,TGTGCCAGCAGCCGGACTAGCGGGAGGATAGAGACCCAGTACTTC
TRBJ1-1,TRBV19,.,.,CASSIRPTGTEAFF,TGTGCCAGTAGTATTCGGCCGACGGGCACTGAAGCTTTCTTT
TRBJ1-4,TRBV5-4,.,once,CASSVRGSKNEKLFF,TGTGCCAGCAGCGTGCGGGGCAGCAAAAATGAAAAACTGTTTTTT
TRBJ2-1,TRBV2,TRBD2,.,CASSSQTSGPYNEQFF,TGTGCCAGCAGTTCCCAGACTAGCGGGCCCTACAATGAGCAGTTCTTC
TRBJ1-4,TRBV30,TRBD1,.,CAWRGQGDHEKLFF,TGTGCCTGGAGAGGACAGGGGGATCATGAAAAACTGTTTTTT
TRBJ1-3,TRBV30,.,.,CAWSTGLRNTIYF,TGTGCCTGGAGTACGGGATTAAGAAACACCATATATTTT
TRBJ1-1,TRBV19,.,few,CASSILGHSNTEAFF,TGTGCCAGTAGTATTCTGGGACATTCGAACACTGAAGCTTTCTTT
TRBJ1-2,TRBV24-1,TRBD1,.,CATSDLLLTGGIYGYTF,TGTGCCACCAGTGATTTGCTCTTGACAGGGGGTATCTATGGCTACACCTTC
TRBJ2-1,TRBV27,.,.,CASSPATGGYNEQFF,TGTGCCAGCAGTCCCGCTACCGGCGGCTACAATGAGCAGTTCTTC
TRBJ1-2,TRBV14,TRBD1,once,CASSQPTGQGAYGYTF,TGTGCCAGCAGCCAACCCACGGGACAGGGTGCCTATGGCTACACCTTC
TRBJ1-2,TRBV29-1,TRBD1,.,CSVEEWAGQGASYGYTF,TGCAGCGTTGAAGAGTGGGCGGGACAGGGGGCTTCCTATGGCTACACCTTC
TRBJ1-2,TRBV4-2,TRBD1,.,CASSQGGTGLVNGYTF,TGTGCCAGCAGCCAAGGTGGGACAGGGCTGGTGAATGGCTACACCTTC
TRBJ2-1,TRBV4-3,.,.,CASSQDLGYEQFF,TGCGCCAGCAGCCAAGATCTCGGGTATGAGCAGTTCTTC
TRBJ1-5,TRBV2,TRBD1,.,CASSGTGDSQPQHF,TGTGCCAGCAGTGGGACAGGGGATAGTCAGCCCCAGCATTTT
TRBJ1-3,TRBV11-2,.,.,CASSSEGNTIYF,TGTGCCAGCAGCTCCGAGGGAAACACCATATATTTT
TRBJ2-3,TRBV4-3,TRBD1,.,CASSQDRAGGKDTQYF,TGCGCCAGCAGCCAAGACCGGGCAGGGGGCAAAGATACGCAGTATTTT
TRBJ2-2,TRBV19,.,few,CATNVGAYGELFF,TGTGCTACCAACGTTGGGGCCTACGGGGAGCTGTTTTTT
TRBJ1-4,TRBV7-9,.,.,CASSSNRGVRRLGEKLFF,TGTGCCAGCAGCTCAAACCGGGGGGTAAGGAGGCTTGGTGAAAAACTGTTTTTT
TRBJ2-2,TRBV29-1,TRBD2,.,CSVGAGVGELFF,TGCAGCGTTGGGGCGGGAGTCGGGGAGCTGTTTTTT
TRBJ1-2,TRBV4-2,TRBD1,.,CASSRRTGDYFGYTF,TGTGCCAGCAGCCGACGGACAGGGGATTATTTTGGCTACACCTTC
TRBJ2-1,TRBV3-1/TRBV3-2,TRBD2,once,CASSLAGGGDNEQFF,TGTGCCAGCAGCCTAGCGGGTGGGGGGGACAATGAGCAGTTCTTC
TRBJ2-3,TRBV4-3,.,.,CASSQEGQSTDTQYF,TGCGCCAGCAGCCAAGAGGGCCAGAGCACAGATACGCAGTATTTT
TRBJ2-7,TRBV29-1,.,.,CSVESTSPSSYEQYF,TGCAGCGTTGAGTCGACTAGTCCGTCCTCCTACGAGCAGTACTTC
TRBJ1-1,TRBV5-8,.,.,CASSLGQPNTEAFF,TGTGCCAGCAGCTTGGGACAGCCGAACACTGAAGCTTTCTTT
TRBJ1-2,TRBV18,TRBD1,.,CASSPGQGSEYGYTF,TGTGCCAGCTCACCTGGACAGGGGAGTGAGTATGGCTACACCTTC
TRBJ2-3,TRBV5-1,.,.,CASSLIAGSTDTQYF,TGCGCCAGCAGCTTGATCGCGGGAAGCACAGATACGCAGTATTTT
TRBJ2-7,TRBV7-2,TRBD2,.,CASSHGGSYEQYF,TGTGCCAGCAGCCACGGGGGGTCCTACGAGCAGTACTTC
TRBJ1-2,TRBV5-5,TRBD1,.,CASSFRTGDENGYTF,TGTGCCAGCAGCTTTCGGACAGGGGATGAAAATGGCTACACCTTC